Reported below is one TCR beta chain. What it binds is unknown. V gave up 4 bases and J gave up 2 bases, with 6 bases separating them. CDR1 SQVTM and CDR2 ANQGSEA come from the germline V gene. This CDR3 comprises 12 residues. Data came from immunoSEQ multiplex PCR; TCRdb stores just in-frame clones and leaves some out. The table has approximately 13,000 clones, around 60% seen once. The sample belongs to a study of radiation and T cells in renal cell carcinoma. Whole-study findings and limits: Only small tumor regions of 0.8 to 1 g were sampled. Dominant CDR3 motifs were more common in irradiated tumors than controls.

Treatment of the sample: treatment-naive control, cytoreductive nephrectomy. Controls included a few female and over ten male donors, resected 2011 to 2014. The chain employs TRBV29-1 and TRBJ1-3; D remains ambiguous. The source is a man aged 50 or older with renal cell carcinoma. The material sequenced was tumor tissue, taken from a patient whose treatment was nephrectomy without radiotherapy. CDR3 in amino acids: CSVVRAGNTIYF. The CDR3 coding sequence is TGCAGCGTTGTCCGGGCTGGAAACACCATATATTTT.